These 12 T cell receptor beta chains originate from one sample sequenced in a study of blood T cell repertoires in COVID-19. Method: immunoSEQ multiplex PCR; TCRdb's copy keeps in-frame clones and lacks some. Of about 310,000 clones in the sample, 87% are singletons; the top ten hold less than 9.5%. Sequencing was carried out using peripheral blood. These receptors were taken from a woman in her forties or fifties who had recovered from COVID-19.

V is TRBV7-8 and J is TRBJ1-2; TRBD1 matches 8 bases. Germline lookup yields CDR1 SGHVS and CDR2 FQNEAQ. Losses at the gene ends were 0 bases for V and 2 bases for J; bases not matched to a gene: 5. The CDR3 extends over 16 amino acids. Written as DNA, the CDR3 is TGTGCCAGCAGCTTAGCTTCCCGGACAGGGAACTATGGCTACACCTTC. Translated: CASSLASRTGNYGYTF. The full variable domain, with the rest looked up from reference TRBV7-8 and TRBJ1-2, is GAGVSQSPRYKVAKRGQDVALRCDPISGHVSLFWYQQALGQGPEFLTYFQNEAQLDKSGLPSDRFFAERPEGSVSTLKIQRTQQEDSAVYLCASSLASRTGNYGYTFGSGTRLTVV.

V gene TRBV28 combines with J gene TRBJ1-4, with D possibly matching TRBD1 (6 bases). With 4 bases removed from V and 3 bases from J, the gap between germline ends came to 12 bases. This CDR3 is 15 amino acids long. Per the germline V gene, CDR1 is MDHEN and CDR2 is SYDVKM. Here the CDR3 reads CASSSPGGPNEKLFF. In nucleotides, the CDR3 is TGTGCCAGCAGTTCGCCCGGGGGGCCTAATGAAAAACTGTTTTTT.

The rearrangement joins TRBV24-1 to TRBJ2-2; 7 positions match TRBD1. The CDR3 is 14 amino acids. Germline V CDR1 and CDR2: KGHDR, SFDVKD. The J segment lost 7 bases and the V segment lost 9 bases, leaving 10 bases of the junction unmatched. Here the CDR3 reads CATRGTAGFGELFF. The CDR3 DNA reads TGTGCCACCCGAGGGACAGCCGGCTTCGGGGAGCTGTTTTTT.

Written as DNA, the CDR3 is TGTGCCAGCAGTCCGCTGACTAGCGGGAGTATTGAGACCCAGTACTTC. This gives the protein CASSPLTSGSIETQYF. The chain employs TRBV28 and TRBJ2-5; TRBD2 agrees at 12 bases. The CDR3 contains 16 residues. Trimming removed 5 bases from V and 5 bases from J; junction bases left unmatched: 9. The germline V gene encodes CDR1 MDHEN and CDR2 SYDVKM.

The rearrangement joins TRBV3-1 (or the pseudogene TRBV3-2) to TRBJ2-1; D is perhaps TRBD1 (6 bases). This CDR3 has 15 residues. Germline V lookup: CDR1 LGHDT, CDR2 YNNKEL (reference sequence). V lost 0 bases and J 5 bases, leaving 11 bases between the germline ends. CDR3 sequence (DNA): TGTGCCAGCAGCCAAGAACCACAGGGACACAATGAGCAGTTCTTC. This encodes CASSQEPQGHNEQFF.

The chain combines TRBV6-5 with TRBJ1-4; the match to TRBD1 covers 10 bases. This CDR3 has 15 amino acids. After removal of 5 bases from V and 7 bases from J, the junction contained 7 bases not matched to a gene. Looked up from germline, CDR1 is MNHEY and CDR2 is SVGAGI. In nucleotides, the CDR3 is TGTGCCAGCAGTCCGGGGACAGGGGTCCTTGAAAAACTGTTTTTT. Translation gives CASSPGTGVLEKLFF.

The gene calls are TRBV3-1 (or the pseudogene TRBV3-2) and TRBJ2-1, with a tentative D call TRBD2 (6 bases). CDR1 is LGHDT, CDR2 YNNKEL, per germline (reference sequence). V was trimmed by 0 bases and J by 8 bases, leaving 14 bases between them. The CDR3 sequence is 15 residues long. Here the CDR3 DNA reads TGTGCCAGCAGCCAAGATCTGGCTAGCGCCGATGAGCAGTTCTTC. Translation: CASSQDLASADEQFF.

This chain links TRBV5-4 with TRBJ2-5; 9 nucleotides line up with TRBD2. Looked up from germline, CDR1 is SGHNT and CDR2 is YYREEE (reference sequence). The CDR3 runs 12 residues. V shed 0 bases, J shed 11 bases, and the junction held 2 bases outside the gene matches. CDR3 residues: CASSLESGGQYF. In DNA, the CDR3 is TGTGCCAGCAGCTTGGAGAGCGGGGGGCAGTACTTC. Filled out from reference TRBV5-4 and TRBJ2-5, the complete variable domain reads ETGVTQSPTHLIKTRGQQVTLRCSSQSGHNTVSWYQQALGQGPQFIFQYYREEENGRGNFPPRFSGLQFPNYSSELNVNALELDDSALYLCASSLESGGQYFGPGTRLLVL.

V and J are TRBV20-1 and TRBJ1-1; 10 nucleotides line up with TRBD1. This CDR3 comprises 12 residues. The germline V gene has CDR1 DFQATT and CDR2 SNEGSKA (reference sequence). J was trimmed by 10 bases and V by 3 bases; bases with no gene match: 5. This chain's CDR3 is CSASGQGERAFF. As DNA, the CDR3 is TGCAGTGCTAGTGGACAGGGGGAGAGAGCTTTCTTT.

This chain connects TRBV28 to TRBJ2-1, with 12 nucleotides matching TRBD2. The trim removed 6 bases at V and 6 bases at J, leaving 9 bases unmatched. Per germline, CDR1 MDHEN and CDR2 SYDVKM. CDR3 length: 16 amino acids. The CDR3 DNA is TGTGCCAGCAGATCCCTAGCGGGAGGGCCCTTCAATGAGCAGTTCTTC. This translates into CASRSLAGGPFNEQFF.

Comments on this clone: The junction does not match germline at one end; this may be a read error. The chain recombines TRBV6-1 with TRBJ1-2; the D gene is possibly TRBD1 (6 bases). Germline V gene sequence: CDR1 MNHNS, CDR2 SASEGT. The CDR3 has 14 residues. CDR3 in DNA: TGTGCCAGCACTGAAGGTTTAGGGGGCTATGGCTACACCTTC. This codes for CASTEGLGGYGYTF.

The chain has TRBV4-3 and TRBJ2-5, with 8 bases that match TRBD1. The V gene's germline CDR1 is LGHNA and CDR2 YSLEER. The CDR3 spans 18 residues. The J segment lost 1 base and the V segment lost 3 bases, leaving 13 bases of the junction unmatched. CDR3 DNA: TGCGCCAGCAGCCAGAGGAGAGACGGGACAGGTCTCCAAGAGACCCAGTACTTC. Translating it yields CASSQRRDGTGLQETQYF.